This T cell receptor beta chain derives from a study of T-cell memory formation after mild COVID-19. Study observations and caveats: Confirmation of SARS-CoV-2 specificity was lacking for second-wave clones peaking day 37. While clones contracting from day 15 to 85 were balanced between CD4 and CD8, later expanders leaned CD4+. Contracting clones localized mainly to CM and EM when CD4+ and mainly to EMRA when CD8+.

From the 5' RACE reads, TCRdb called clonotypes with MiXCR, one entry per CDR3 protein. The repertoire includes about 320,000 distinct CDR3 sequences, over 11% of them detected once, and 20% to 25% sits in the top ten. CDR1 is SGHAT and CDR2 is FQNNGV in the germline V gene. V was clipped by 3 bases and J by 6 bases, with 8 bases between them. This CDR3 region has 12 residues. This clonotype has a count of ten or more. The antigen remains unidentified. The sample consisted of PBMCs or a T cell subset sorted from them (not recorded which). The source is a man aged 18 to 30 who had mild COVID-19 (a few samples of this study predate the infection). Cell type and time point are not known. The chain joins TRBV11-2 to TRBJ1-1; D is uncertain. The CDR3: CASSFPGAEAFF. The CDR3 region has the DNA TGTGCCAGCAGCTTCCCGGGAGCTGAAGCTTTCTTT.